This entry lists 19 T cell receptor beta chains sequenced from one sample in a study of OX40 agonist ivuxolimab in advanced cancers. Produced via immunoSEQ multiplex PCR; TCRdb's table is partial and in-frame only. The sample holds tens of thousands of clones, around 90% seen once. Sequences were derived from CD4+ or CD8+ T cells sorted from blood, sampled in a trial of the OX40 agonist ivuxolimab. These receptors were collected from an adult with an advanced solid tumor such as melanoma, head and neck, liver or kidney cancer.

This clone was counted only a few times. Just one base apart from a much larger clone, this may be a read error. Distinct nucleotide sequences in the sample also encode this CDR3. This sequence joins TRBV11-2 and TRBJ2-2; D perhaps matches TRBD2 (6 bases). The CDR3 length is 16 residues. CDR1 is SGHAT, CDR2 FQNNGV, per germline. DNA of the CDR3: TGCGCCAGCAGCCAAGAGGGCGGGGCGAACACCGGGGAGCTGTTTTTT. Amino acids: CASSQEGGANTGELFF.

The V gene is TRBV7-3, the J gene TRBJ2-3; 8 bases are shared with TRBD2. Germline loops: CDR1 SGHTA, CDR2 FQGTGA. V lost 5 bases and J lost 3; bases outside the gene matches: 10. The CDR3 has 16 amino acids. CDR3 in amino acids: CASSQLIGGATDTQYF. The CDR3 bases are TGTGCCAGCAGCCAATTAATCGGGGGGGCGACAGATACGCAGTATTTT.

The chain joins TRBV7-2 to TRBJ1-1, with 7 bases aligning to TRBD1. Germline V gene sequence: CDR1 SGHTA, CDR2 FQGNSA. CDR3 length: 14 residues. V trimming: 5 bases; J trimming: 8 bases; junction bases outside the gene matches: 11. The CDR3 sequence: CASSPWTGGGEAFF. The DNA for the CDR3 is TGTGCCAGCAGCCCTTGGACAGGTGGAGGGGAAGCTTTCTTT. Full variable domain (rest looked up from reference TRBV7-2 and TRBJ1-1): GAGVSQSPSNKVTEKGKDVELRCDPISGHTALYWYRQSLGQGLEFLIYFQGNSAPDKSGLPSDRFSAERTGGSVSTLTIQRTQQEDSAVYLCASSPWTGGGEAFFGQGTRLTVV.

This chain uses TRBV28 with TRBJ1-1; D ambiguous. The CDR3 sequence is 12 residues long. Trimming took 3 bases from V and 4 from J, leaving 6 bases between them. The germline CDR1 and CDR2 sequences are MDHEN and SYDVKM. CDR3 sequence reads: CASSFGRTEAFF. CDR3 DNA sequence: TGTGCCAGCAGTTTCGGGCGCACTGAAGCTTTCTTT. Together with reference TRBV28 and TRBJ1-1, the CDR3 gives the full variable domain: DVKVTQSSRYLVKRTGEKVFLECVQDMDHENMFWYRQDPGLGLRLIYFSYDVKMKEKGDIPEGYSVSREKKERFSLILESASTNQTSMYLCASSFGRTEAFFGQGTRLTVV.

This chain connects TRBV27 to TRBJ2-7, with D possibly TRBD2 on 6 matching bases. CDR3 length equals 12 residues. CDR1 and CDR2 from the germline V gene are MNHEY and SMNVEV (reference sequence). With 3 bases removed from V and 5 bases from J, the gap between germline ends came to 8 bases. For the CDR3, the DNA is TGTGCCAGCAGTTTCGGGGGTAACGAGCAGTACTTC. It codes for CASSFGGNEQYF.

The chain combines TRBV7-2 with TRBJ2-2, with 10 nucleotides matching TRBD1. CDR1 is SGHTA and CDR2 is FQGNSA in the germline V gene. J was trimmed by 5 bases and V by 5 bases; bases with no gene match: 5. This CDR3 has 15 residues. DNA for the CDR3: TGTGCCAGCAGCCCGACAGGGGGCTCTACCGGGGAGCTGTTTTTT. This encodes CASSPTGGSTGELFF.

Regarding this clone: The junction departs from the called germline gene at one end, perhaps through a read error. The chain has TRBV19 and TRBJ2-7, with a weak D call TRBD1 (7 bases). This CDR3 is built from 14 residues. The germline CDR1 and CDR2 sequences are LNHDA and SQIVND (reference sequence). CDR3 nucleotide sequence: TGTACCAGTAGTATCGCGGGACAGAGTAACGAGCAGTACTTC. It is translated as CTSSIAGQSNEQYF.

The J gene is TRBJ1-1, the V gene TRBV27, with a possible D match to TRBD1 (6 bases). The length of the CDR3 is 15 residues. V lost 2 bases and J 0 bases, leaving 10 bases between the germline ends. CDR1 and CDR2 from the germline V gene are MNHEY and SMNVEV (reference sequence). CDR3 residues: CASSLIQGLNTEAFF. CDR3 in DNA: TGTGCCAGCAGTTTAATTCAGGGGTTGAACACTGAAGCTTTCTTT.

This rearrangement joins TRBV9 to TRBJ1-1; TRBD1 aligns across 7 bases. The CDR3 covers 15 residues. The germline V gene has CDR1 SGDLS and CDR2 YYNGEE. Germline trimming cut 4 bases from V and 0 bases from J; bases unmatched to any gene: 6. CDR3 residues: CASSPGGGMNTEAFF. The CDR3 nucleotides read TGTGCCAGCAGCCCAGGGGGGGGAATGAACACTGAAGCTTTCTTT.

The V and J genes are TRBV11-2 and TRBJ1-6, with D unresolved. The CDR3 has 14 residues. Trimming removed 4 bases from V and 6 bases from J, with 10 bases in between. Per the germline V gene, CDR1 is SGHAT and CDR2 is FQNNGV. The CDR3: CASSSSPINSPLHF. In DNA form, the CDR3 reads TGTGCCAGCAGCTCGAGTCCTATTAATTCACCCCTCCACTTT. Based on the CDR3 plus reference TRBV11-2 and TRBJ1-6, the full variable domain is EAGVAQSPRYKIIEKRQSVAFWCNPISGHATLYWYQQILGQGPKLLIQFQNNGVVDDSQLPKDRFSAERLKGVDSTLKIQPAKLEDSAVYLCASSSSPINSPLHFGNGTRLTVT.

The chain combines TRBV4-3 with TRBJ1-1; maybe TRBD1 (5 bases). This CDR3 is 14 amino acids long. Trimming removed 1 base at V and 1 base at J, with 7 bases between. Germline loops: CDR1 LGHNA, CDR2 YSLEER. The CDR3 sequence is CASSQGGRNTEAFF. In DNA form, the CDR3 reads TGCGCCAGCAGCCAAGGGGGGAGGAACACTGAAGCTTTCTTT.

This chain joins TRBV7-7 and TRBJ2-5, with 7 bases that match TRBD1. CDR1 SSHAT and CDR2 FNYEAQ come from the germline V gene (reference sequence). The CDR3 is 11 amino acids. CDR3 amino acids: CATGDSETQYF. The DNA of the CDR3 is TGTGCTACAGGGGACAGCGAGACCCAGTACTTC.

The J gene is TRBJ2-3, the V gene TRBV7-8; 9 bases fit TRBD2. The CDR3 sequence is 15 residues long. Germline CDR1 and CDR2: SGHVS and FQNEAQ. V lost 4 bases to trimming and J lost 5 bases; unmatched junction nucleotides: 7. The CDR3 bases are TGTGCCAGCAGCTCCATAGCGGGGGAAGGAGATACGCAGTATTTT. It codes for CASSSIAGEGDTQYF.

The V gene is TRBV30, the J gene TRBJ2-1, with TRBD2 matching over 12 bases. Unmatched junction bases numbered 12, after V lost 3 bases and J lost 6 bases. This CDR3 has 17 amino acids. Germline CDR1 reads GTSNPN; CDR2 reads SVGIG (reference sequence). The CDR3 DNA reads TGTGCCTGGAGGGGGGAGGCTAGCGGGGGGGCCCCCAATGAGCAGTTCTTC. Its protein is CAWRGEASGGAPNEQFF.

J is TRBJ2-7 and V is TRBV5-1; 9 bases are a match to TRBD1. Germline V gene data show CDR1 as SGHRS and CDR2 as YFSETQ. J lost 6 bases, V lost 0 bases, and 7 bases had no gene match. The CDR3 consists of 15 residues. This CDR3 reads CASSLGETGGGEQYF. In DNA form, the CDR3 reads TGCGCCAGCAGCTTGGGTGAGACAGGGGGTGGCGAGCAGTACTTC. Combining the CDR3 with reference TRBV5-1 and TRBJ2-7 gives the whole variable domain KAGVTQTPRYLIKTRGQQVTLSCSPISGHRSVSWYQQTPGQGLQFLFEYFSETQRNKGNFPGRFSGRQFSNSRSEMNVSTLELGDSALYLCASSLGETGGGEQYFGPGTRLTVT.

This clone has only one observation. The germline gene is not matched at one end of the junction; a read error may be the cause. Other DNA sequences in this specimen translate into the identical CDR3. The chain links TRBV30 to TRBJ1-6; TRBD1 aligns across 9 bases. This CDR3 has 14 residues. Germline lookup yields CDR1 GTSNPN and CDR2 SVGIG (reference sequence). This chain's CDR3 is CAWSWDRDNSPLHF. The CDR3 nucleotides are TGTGCCTGGAGTTGGGACAGGGATAATTCGCCCCTCCACTTT. The full variable domain, with the rest looked up from reference TRBV30 and TRBJ1-6, is SQTIHQWPATLVQPVGSPLSLECTVEGTSNPNLYWYRQAAGRGLQLLFYSVGIGQISSEVPQNLSASRPQDRQFILSSKKLLLSDSGFYLCAWSWDRDNSPLHFGNGTRLTVT.

The CDR3 region has the DNA TGTGCCAGCAGCGACTCGGGGATGCCTAACACTGAAGCTTTCTTT. It specifies CASSDSGMPNTEAFF. V and J are TRBV4-2 and TRBJ1-1; D unclear. V was shortened by 5 bases and J by 2 bases, with 15 bases between the two germline ends. The CDR3 loop spans 15 amino acids. Germline-derived CDR1 and CDR2 are LGHNA and YNFKEQ.

This sequence joins TRBV28 and TRBJ1-2; D might be TRBD1 (6 bases). The CDR3 extends over 16 amino acids. Trimming removed 6 bases at V and 3 bases at J, with 20 bases between. The V gene's germline CDR1 is MDHEN and CDR2 SYDVKM. The CDR3 sequence is CASSRRIGGLHYGYTF. In nucleotides, the CDR3 is TGTGCCAGCAGCCGACGAATAGGGGGGCTGCACTATGGCTACACCTTC.

The CDR3 protein is CASSIHTGELFF. As DNA, the CDR3 is TGTGCCAGCAGCATTCACACCGGGGAGCTGTTTTTT. V and J are TRBV9 and TRBJ2-2; no firm D call. Germline V CDR1 and CDR2: SGDLS, YYNGEE. V lost 4 bases and J 3 bases, leaving 4 bases between the germline ends. The CDR3 is 12 amino acids.